The T cell receptor (beta chain) under discussion was sequenced for a study of cytotoxic CD8 clonotypes in ibrutinib-treated CLL. The study's findings and limits: Clonality climbed at ibrutinib response, then dropped toward baseline at progression.

The table came from immunoSEQ multiplex PCR; TCRdb's copy has only in-frame clones and leaves some out. The data hold more than 300,000 clones, with roughly 80% observed a single time. Remarks on this clone: Its matching antigen is unknown.

V was trimmed by 0 bases and J by 2 bases, leaving 16 bases between them. This CDR3 contains 17 residues. Germline assignment: CDR1 SGHDN and CDR2 FVKESK. The input for sequencing was PBMCs, taken before ibrutinib treatment. The J gene is TRBJ1-2, the V gene TRBV14; maybe TRBD1 (6 bases). This TCR came from a human donor with chronic lymphocytic leukemia. The CDR3 here is CASSQEPLQGPNYGYTF. In DNA form, the CDR3 reads TGTGCCAGCAGCCAAGAACCGTTGCAGGGGCCCAACTATGGCTACACCTTC. The full variable domain, its missing parts supplied by reference TRBV14 and TRBJ1-2, is EAGVTQFPSHSVIEKGQTVTLRCDPISGHDNLYWYRRVMGKEIKFLLHFVKESKQDESGMPNNRFLAERTGGTYSTLKVQPAELEDSGVYFCASSQEPLQGPNYGYTFGSGTRLTVV.